Listed below are T cell receptor beta chains from one sample, sequenced in a study of CD8 T cells in ankylosing spondylitis. TCRdb recomputed calls from the 5' RACE reads with MiXCR, one row per CDR3 protein. The sample has about 100,000 distinct CDR3 sequences, about 9% seen once. Sequences were obtained from blood, either unsorted or a sorted T cell fraction (not recorded which). The receptors were sampled from a male donor with ankylosing spondylitis or in good health (not recorded which). Each CDR3 is given with its conserved first and last residue. The D gene is left open where the match is weak. Size values are once, few and many counts, or a class for expanded clones, and some rows have none.

clone size | J gene | D gene | V gene | CDR3 protein | CDR3 DNA
many | TRBJ2-2 | TRBD1 | TRBV28 | CASSWKGATGELFF | TGTGCCAGCAGTTGGAAGGGGGCCACCGGGGAGCTGTTTTTT
NA | TRBJ2-3 | TRBD2 | TRBV18 | CASSPLSGTTGTDTQYF | TGTGCCAGCTCACCACTCTCCGGGACTACCGGCACAGATACGCAGTATTTT
many | TRBJ1-1 | TRBD1 | TRBV6-6 | CASRLQGGDRNTEAFF | TGTGCCAGCAGGTTGCAAGGGGGCGATAGAAACACTGAAGCTTTCTTT
many | TRBJ1-3 | TRBD1 | TRBV7-6 | CASSWGQGNTIYF | TGTGCCAGCAGCTGGGGACAGGGAAACACCATATATTTT
many | TRBJ2-7 | TRBD1 | TRBV29-1 | CSTGTGAGEQYF | TGCAGCACCGGGACAGGGGCGGGAGAGCAGTACTTC
NA | TRBJ2-2 | TRBD2 | TRBV10-3 | CAISDTRGNTGKLFF | TGTGCCATCAGTGATACGCGGGGGAACACCGGGAAGTTGTTTTTT
NA | TRBJ2-1 | NA | TRBV7-9 | CASSPAAAEYNEQFF | TGTGCCAGCAGCCCGGCGGCGGCAGAATACAATGAGCAGTTCTTC
NA | TRBJ2-3 | TRBD2 | TRBV5-1 | CASRGTSGADTQYF | TGCGCCAGCCGGGGGACTAGCGGGGCAGATACGCAGTATTTT
many | TRBJ2-2 | TRBD2 | TRBV7-8 | CASSFSGGSGELFF | TGTGCCAGCAGCTTCTCGGGGGGGTCCGGGGAGCTGTTTTTT
many | TRBJ2-7 | NA | TRBV7-2 | CASSLVTDYEQYF | TGTGCCAGCAGCTTAGTCACAGATTACGAGCAGTACTTC
NA | TRBJ2-3 | TRBD2 | TRBV7-2 | CASSVTSGILTDTQYF | TGTGCCAGCAGCGTGACTAGCGGGATTCTCACAGATACGCAGTATTTT
many | TRBJ2-5 | TRBD2 | TRBV12-3/TRBV12-4 | CASSFWSGGALEETQYF | TGTGCCAGCAGTTTTTGGAGCGGGGGGGCCTTGGAAGAGACCCAGTACTTC
NA | TRBJ2-7 | NA | TRBV7-8 | CASRADSRGYEQYF | TGTGCCAGCAGGGCGGACAGCCGGGGTTACGAGCAGTACTTC
many | TRBJ2-1 | TRBD2 | TRBV11-2 | CASSLEGTSDEQFF | TGTGCCAGCAGCTTAGAGGGGACTAGTGATGAGCAGTTCTTC
many | TRBJ2-1 | TRBD2 | TRBV6-5 | CASSFDPTSGVDEQFF | TGTGCCAGCAGTTTCGATCCCACTAGCGGGGTAGATGAGCAGTTCTTC
many | TRBJ2-1 | TRBD2 | TRBV28 | CASSLGGAGGRSNEQFF | TGTGCCAGCAGTTTAGGTGGAGCGGGGGGGCGGAGCAATGAGCAGTTCTTC
many | TRBJ1-1 | NA | TRBV5-1 | CASSLGSGSAPEAFF | TGCGCCAGCAGCTTGGGTTCGGGGTCTGCGCCCGAAGCTTTCTTT
many | TRBJ1-1 | NA | TRBV12-3/TRBV12-4 | CASSLGDGGRPTSEAFF | TGTGCCAGCAGTTTAGGGGACGGGGGCAGGCCGACCTCTGAAGCTTTCTTT
many | TRBJ2-5 | TRBD2 | TRBV20-1 | CSAETRTSPETQYF | TGCAGTGCTGAGACGAGGACTAGCCCAGAGACCCAGTACTTC
few | TRBJ2-3 | TRBD2 | TRBV11-3 | CASSLVGGGAVDTQYF | TGTGCCAGCAGCTTAGTGGGCGGGGGGGCTGTAGATACGCAGTATTTT
NA | TRBJ2-3 | TRBD1 | TRBV4-2 | CASSQGPETGENTQYF | TGTGCCAGCAGCCAAGGGCCCGAGACAGGGGAGAATACGCAGTATTTT
many | TRBJ2-3 | NA | TRBV12-3/TRBV12-4 | CASSLPGGKGTQYF | TGTGCCAGCAGTTTACCGGGTGGTAAGGGTACGCAGTATTTT
NA | TRBJ1-4 | NA | TRBV6-6 | CASTRQINEKLFF | TGTGCCAGCACCCGACAGATTAATGAAAAACTGTTTTTT
many | TRBJ2-1 | NA | TRBV5-1 | CASTLQGGSYNEQFF | TGCGCCAGCACCCTACAGGGGGGGTCCTACAATGAGCAGTTCTTC
many | TRBJ2-1 | NA | TRBV20-1 | CSAAPAAGTYNEQFF | TGCAGTGCCGCCCCCGCGGCAGGGACCTACAATGAGCAGTTCTTC
many | TRBJ2-3 | NA | TRBV28 | CASSFSSLREHTDTQYF | TGTGCCAGCAGTTTTAGTTCCCTCAGAGAGCACACAGATACGCAGTATTTT
NA | TRBJ1-4 | TRBD1 | TRBV19 | CASSTVPGQGSNEKLFF | TGTGCCAGTAGTACCGTCCCGGGACAGGGATCTAATGAAAAACTGTTTTTT
many | TRBJ1-1 | NA | TRBV7-2 | CASSLGPWAEAFF | TGTGCCAGCAGCTTAGGGCCCTGGGCTGAAGCTTTCTTT
many | TRBJ2-1 | NA | TRBV7-2 | CASSLATSQRNEQFF | TGTGCCAGCAGCTTAGCAACTAGCCAAAGGAATGAGCAGTTCTTC
many | TRBJ2-7 | NA | TRBV20-1 | CSATDTYEQYF | TGCAGTGCTACCGATACCTACGAGCAGTACTTC
NA | TRBJ2-3 | TRBD2 | TRBV5-5 | CASSTSGGYPDTQYF | TGTGCCAGCAGCACTAGCGGGGGGTACCCAGATACGCAGTATTTT
many | TRBJ1-5 | NA | TRBV6-2/TRBV6-3 | CASSYQGQPQHF | TGTGCCAGCAGTTACCAGGGGCAGCCCCAGCATTTT
many | TRBJ2-1 | NA | TRBV20-1 | CSARDLTGQSNEQFF | TGCAGTGCTAGAGATCTGACAGGACAAAGCAATGAGCAGTTCTTC
many | TRBJ1-2 | NA | TRBV10-3 | CAISESGTHYGYTF | TGTGCCATCAGTGAGTCGGGGACCCACTATGGCTACACCTTC
few | TRBJ1-4 | NA | TRBV14 | CASSQFREKLFF | TGTGCCAGCAGCCAATTCAGGGAAAAACTGTTTTTT
many | TRBJ2-3 | NA | TRBV5-1 | CASSLVDGGEDTQYF | TGCGCCAGCAGCTTGGTCGACGGGGGCGAGGATACGCAGTATTTT
NA | TRBJ2-2 | NA | TRBV19 | CASLQNPNTGELFF | TGTGCCAGCCTACAGAACCCGAACACCGGGGAGCTGTTTTTT
many | TRBJ2-2 | NA | TRBV5-1 | CASSDGEDTGELFF | TGCGCCAGCAGCGATGGGGAAGACACCGGGGAGCTGTTTTTT
many | TRBJ1-2 | TRBD1 | TRBV6-5 | CASSYSTGAGGYTF | TGTGCCAGCAGTTACTCGACAGGGGCCGGGGGCTACACCTTC
many | TRBJ2-5 | NA | TRBV3-1 | CASSQGTKETQYF | TGTGCCAGCAGCCAAGGGACAAAAGAGACCCAGTACTTC